The entry below gives a single T cell receptor beta chain sequence along with its context. As yet, its antigen is unknown. V gave up 7 bases and J gave up 9 bases; unmatched junction bases: 12. This CDR3 comprises 15 residues. Germline V gene data show CDR1 as MDHEN and CDR2 as SYDVKM. Method: immunoSEQ multiplex PCR; TCRdb's copy keeps in-frame clones and lacks some. The sample lists 2.3 million or so clones; 93% were seen once. The data were obtained in a study of shared clonotypes between healthy human individuals. Points from the study as a whole: Unshared clonotypes carried lower generation probabilities than those common to all four donors.

The sequence derives from a man aged 18 to 35 in good health. Some clones in this sample may be carry-over from other donors' samples. Sequencing was carried out using naive CD4+ T cells from PBMCs. The subset: CD45RA+ positively selected. The chain has TRBV28 and TRBJ2-1; 10 bases map to TRBD1. DNA of the CDR3: TGTGCCAGCAAAAAAGGGGGGACAGGGGTTTTTGAGCAGTTCTTC. It codes for CASKKGGTGVFEQFF.